A single sample is the source of the 21 T cell receptor beta chains below, sequenced in a study of cytomegalovirus exposure and HLA in healthy donors. In the PCR, 60 Vbeta and 13 Jbeta primers were used. Assay used: immunoSEQ multiplex PCR; TCRdb lists only in-frame clones, some missing. This sample's clone table lists around 44,000 clones. Source material: PBMCs. These receptors originate from a male donor in good health and CMV-seropositive.

The J gene is TRBJ1-2, the V gene TRBV2; D possibly corresponds to TRBD1 (6 bases). This CDR3 is 17 amino acids long. Germline V gives CDR1 SNHLY, CDR2 FYNNEI. The V end was cut by 10 bases, the J end by 4 bases, with 28 bases between. The CDR3 DNA is TGTGCCACCCTCATTAGGTCCAACCGCAACAGGGTCTATGGCTACACCTTC. Translation gives CATLIRSNRNRVYGYTF. Drawing the rest from reference TRBV2 and TRBJ1-2, the complete variable domain is EPEVTQTPSHQVTQMGQEVILRCVPISNHLYFYWYRQILGQKVEFLVSFYNNEISEKSEIFDDQFSVERPDGSNFTLKIRSTKLEDSAMYFCATLIRSNRNRVYGYTFGSGTRLTVV.

The CDR3 is CASRTRGNSEQYF. The DNA of the CDR3 is TGTGCCAGCAGAACCAGGGGGAATAGCGAGCAGTACTTC. V gene TRBV5-6 combines with J gene TRBJ2-7; 7 positions match TRBD1. J was trimmed by 6 bases and V by 5 bases; bases with no gene match: 8. This CDR3 spans 13 amino acids. In germline, CDR1 is SGHDT, CDR2 YYEEEE.

V gene TRBV7-9 combines with J gene TRBJ2-5, with TRBD2 identical over 7 bases. The CDR3 totals 15 residues. J lost 3 bases, V lost 1 base, and 5 bases had no gene match. The V gene's germline CDR1 is SEHNR and CDR2 FQNEAQ (reference sequence). The DNA for the CDR3 is TGTGCCAGCAGCTTAGGTCCCCTAGCGGAAGAGACCCAGTACTTC. The encoded protein is CASSLGPLAEETQYF.

This chain joins TRBV5-6 and TRBJ2-7; 10 bases fit TRBD1. V lost 4 bases, J lost 4 bases, and 5 bases stayed unmatched. The CDR3 runs 14 residues. Germline V gene sequence: CDR1 SGHDT, CDR2 YYEEEE. As DNA, the CDR3 is TGTGCCAGCAGCGCGGGACAGGGGTGGTACGAGCAGTACTTC. Its protein product is CASSAGQGWYEQYF.

The rearrangement links TRBV9 to TRBJ1-1; no firm D call. CDR1 and CDR2 from the germline V gene are SGDLS and YYNGEE. The CDR3 covers 14 residues. Trimming left V 4 bases short and J 4 bases short, with 14 bases between. CDR3 in amino acids: CASSPDSYLTEAFF. As DNA, the CDR3 is TGTGCCAGCAGCCCTGACTCGTACCTCACTGAAGCTTTCTTT.

The CDR3, as DNA: TGTGCCAGCAGCTTACTCGGAAACACCATATATTTT. Protein product: CASSLLGNTIYF. The V gene is TRBV11-2, the J gene TRBJ1-3; D remains ambiguous. In germline, CDR1 is SGHAT, CDR2 FQNNGV. The V end lost 2 bases, the J end lost 4 bases, and 3 bases lay between the germline ends. The CDR3 spans 12 residues.

V is TRBV4-1 and J is TRBJ2-7; D gene uncertain. The V end was cut by 0 bases, the J end by 6 bases, with 15 bases between. The length of the CDR3 is 15 residues. CDR1 and CDR2 (germline): MGHRA, YSYEKL. The CDR3 region has the DNA TGCGCCAGCAGCCAAGATCCCCAACCCCCGCGCGAGCAGTACTTC. Translation: CASSQDPQPPREQYF.

This clone is called medium-sized based on its frequency. The CDR3 DNA follows: TGCGCCAGCAGCGTCGACAGGCAATACTATGGCTACACCTTC. Encoded protein: CASSVDRQYYGYTF. V is TRBV5-1 and J is TRBJ1-2; possible D gene TRBD1, 6 bases. V was trimmed by 4 bases and J by 3 bases, leaving 13 bases between them. Germline V lookup: CDR1 SGHRS, CDR2 YFSETQ. The CDR3 loop spans 14 amino acids.

The rearrangement joins TRBV7-3 to TRBJ2-2; 11 bases fit TRBD2. The CDR3 spans 16 residues. Unmatched junction bases numbered 6, after V lost 5 bases and J lost 4 bases. Per germline, CDR1 SGHTA and CDR2 FQGTGA. CDR3 bases: TGTGCCAGCAGCCCAACTAGCGGGGGATCCACCGGGGAGCTGTTTTTT. It translates to CASSPTSGGSTGELFF.

The gene calls are TRBV4-3 and TRBJ2-7; 7 positions agree with TRBD2. V lost 0 bases and J lost 5; bases outside the gene matches: 7. The CDR3 extends over 15 amino acids. CDR1 is LGHNA, CDR2 YSLEER, per germline. The CDR3 region has the DNA TGCGCCAGCAGCCAAGATTGGGGAGGGGTGGACGAGCAGTACTTC. Translation: CASSQDWGGVDEQYF.

V and J are TRBV5-5 and TRBJ1-4; a possible D gene is TRBD1 (6 bases). V was clipped by 0 bases and J by 2 bases, with 14 bases between them. Germline V CDR1 and CDR2: SGHKS, YYEKEE (reference sequence). The CDR3 loop spans 17 amino acids. CDR3 sequence reads: CASSLGRGILTNEKLFF. The CDR3 DNA follows: TGTGCCAGCAGCTTGGGTAGGGGGATTTTGACTAATGAAAAACTGTTTTTT.

This sequence joins TRBV28 and TRBJ1-2; D may be TRBD1 (6 bases). Looked up from germline, CDR1 is MDHEN and CDR2 is SYDVKM. The CDR3 spans 14 residues. Trimming removed 2 bases at V and 3 bases at J, with 10 bases between. The CDR3 reads CASSLRGSYYGYTF. The CDR3 nucleotides read TGTGCCAGCAGTTTAAGGGGGTCTTACTATGGCTACACCTTC.

The chain carries TRBV28 and TRBJ2-5; the match to TRBD2 covers 13 bases. J was trimmed by 4 bases and V by 6 bases; bases with no gene match: 8. From germline, CDR1 is MDHEN and CDR2 SYDVKM. The CDR3 has 16 residues. The CDR3 sequence: CASSRRLAGGGETQYF. The CDR3 DNA is TGTGCCAGCAGCAGAAGACTAGCGGGGGGTGGAGAGACCCAGTACTTC.

V and J are TRBV7-2 and TRBJ1-1; TRBD1 aligns across 7 bases. The junction had 9 bases not matched to a gene; V was cut back by 3 bases and J by 8 bases. Germline V gene lookup returns CDR1 SGHTA and CDR2 FQGNSA. CDR3 size: 14 residues. CDR3 region: CASSLRGQSREAFF. The CDR3 DNA sequence: TGTGCCAGCAGCTTGAGGGGGCAAAGCAGGGAAGCTTTCTTT.

The V and J genes are TRBV5-1 and TRBJ2-3; 8 bases are a match to TRBD1. Trimming cost V 4 bases and J 3 bases; bases outside gene matches: 7. The length of the CDR3 is 15 residues. Germline CDR1 and CDR2: SGHRS and YFSETQ. Written as DNA, the CDR3 is TGCGCCAGCAGCGGGTGGGGACAGGAGACAGATACGCAGTATTTT. This sequence encodes CASSGWGQETDTQYF.

The chain couples TRBV27 to TRBJ2-7; D remains unclear. V lost 8 bases and J 4 bases, leaving 18 bases between the germline ends. The CDR3 is 14 amino acids. Looked up from germline, CDR1 is MNHEY and CDR2 is SMNVEV (reference sequence). This CDR3 reads CASARSQRAYEQYF. The CDR3 bases are TGTGCCAGCGCACGGTCCCAGAGAGCGTACGAGCAGTACTTC.

The J gene is TRBJ1-5, the V gene TRBV7-8; weak D call: TRBD1 (6 bases). The CDR3 loop spans 15 amino acids. Germline V gene lookup returns CDR1 SGHVS and CDR2 FQNEAQ. V lost 1 base and J lost 5, with 12 bases in between. CDR3 protein: CASSLGVDSDQPQHF. The CDR3 DNA reads as TGTGCCAGCAGCTTAGGTGTGGACAGCGATCAGCCCCAGCATTTT.

The rearrangement uses TRBV4-2 and TRBJ2-2; the match to TRBD1 covers 8 bases. Per the germline V gene, CDR1 is LGHNA and CDR2 is YNFKEQ. Trimming took 2 bases from V and 7 from J; bases not matched to a gene: 12. This CDR3 has 17 residues. The CDR3 loop reads CASSQPGQVESGGELFF. The CDR3 DNA follows: TGTGCCAGCAGCCAACCGGGACAGGTGGAATCCGGCGGGGAGCTGTTTTTT.

The chain is built from TRBV14 and TRBJ1-1; TRBD1 matches at 7 bases. Trimming took 6 bases from V and 2 from J; bases not matched to a gene: 3. Germline CDR1 SGHDN, CDR2 FVKESK. The CDR3 totals 13 residues. The CDR3 sequence: CASRQGFNTEAFF. As DNA, the CDR3 is TGTGCCAGCAGACAGGGGTTTAACACTGAAGCTTTCTTT.

This chain connects TRBV5-8 to TRBJ2-3; maybe TRBD1 (5 bases). Trimming cost V 1 base and J 4 bases, with 13 bases left between them. The CDR3 is 15 residues long. Germline CDR1 SGHTS, CDR2 YDEGEE. CDR3 residues: CASSLWAGFPDTQYF. In DNA form, the CDR3 reads TGTGCCAGCAGCTTGTGGGCAGGGTTTCCAGATACGCAGTATTTT.

This sequence joins TRBV15 and TRBJ2-6; D perhaps matches TRBD2 (6 bases). V was cut by 1 base and J by 0 bases, with 10 bases left in between. The CDR3 is 17 residues long. Germline V gene data show CDR1 as LNHNV and CDR2 as YYDKDF (reference sequence). The CDR3 bases are TGTGCCACCAGCAGAGGGATGACTAGCTCTGGGGCCAACGTCCTGACTTTC. Its translation: CATSRGMTSSGANVLTF.